This T cell receptor (beta chain) was documented in a study of blood T cells in healthy people across ages. Overall study findings and caveats: A roughly linear age-dependent decrease characterized TCR beta diversity per million T cells.

The use of a sample-barcoded 5' primer and a J-beta primer mix characterized a second PCR of roughly 6 to 12 cycles. TCRdb itself ran the 5' RACE reads through MiXCR, one entry per CDR3 protein. The table includes 1.5 million to 1.8 million distinct CDR3 sequences, 42% detected once. As concerns this clonotype: Antigen: not known.

The TCR was taken from a woman aged 18 to 35 in good health. Sequencing was carried out using blood.

CDR3 region: CASSLLYPQGRDEQFF. CDR3 nucleotides: TGTGCCAGCAGCTTGTTGTATCCACAGGGTCGCGATGAGCAGTTCTTC. The chain recombines TRBV5-5 with TRBJ2-1, with D possibly matching TRBD1 (6 bases). Trimming removed 1 base from V and 8 bases from J, with 19 bases in between. The CDR3 consists of 16 residues. CDR1 and CDR2 from the germline V gene are SGHKS and YYEKEE (reference sequence).